This T cell receptor beta chain was recorded in a study of blood T cell repertoires in COVID-19 (dated by TCRdb to between 2020 and 2021). Background for the entire study: Samples covering the acute and convalescent phases of COVID-19 were provided by collaborators in the United States, Italy and Spain. The prospective study material was composed of cDNA or gDNA derived from T cells, B-cell-depleted T cells, or PBMCs. Samples came from the ongoing ImmuneRACE study (first 160 participants) plus 1,254 subjects from 6 global collaborators. The sample metadata nearly always contained a de-identified subject ID, COVID-19 status, age in years and sex. Subjects who had been exposed to COVID-19, were actively infected with it, or had recovered from it provided the deeply sampled blood TCRbeta repertoires that made up the dataset. The repertoires were released in a freely available public database intended as a resource for research on the immune response to SARS-CoV-2. Where available, HLA class I and class II types were taken from metadata supplied by the sample provider and were not determined by assay-based typing. General study outcomes and caveats: How much clinical and demographic metadata was included differed by source and by participant, and the metadata was provided uncurated.

Whole blood was collected in K2EDTA tubes by collaborating institutions according to the institutions' own protocols. For TCRbeta analysis, collaborators shipped samples as frozen whole blood, isolated PBMCs, or DNA extracted from either of those sample types. In the case of this clone: This clone's antigen is unknown. No base qualities exist here, and no much larger clone lies one base off it.

CDR3 length: 15 amino acids, cysteine to phenylalanine. Only the CDR3 DNA is retained, 45 bases long and in frame from the first base. Deletion took 3 bases off V and 9 bases off J, with a span of 15 bases between the germline ends. For CDR1 and CDR2, the germline V gene (reference sequence) lists LNHDA and SQIVND. TCRbeta CDR3 regions were amplified from genomic DNA by means of the immunoSEQ Assay, a bias-controlled multiplex PCR. In the authors' own workflow: The number of nucleated cells in each sample was estimated by amplification of reference gene primers within the assay. Sequence reads were collapsed and filtered to measure the absolute abundance of every unique TCRbeta CDR3 rearrangement. For each sample, productive Simpson clonality was calculated by taking the square root of Simpson's diversity index across productive rearrangements. This is the immuneACCESS table as TCRdb keeps it, with only in-frame sequences that have V and J called. A part of the clones is gone; compared with another copy, unresolved V genes explain less than half, and the rest is unexplained. V and J calls and clone size come straight from that table; D and trimming were deduced from the DNA. The sample table holds roughly 98,000 clones, of which over 80% were seen once. About 5.9% of the sample is taken by the ten largest.

The sequencing sample was made of peripheral blood. The receptor was isolated from a woman in her fifties or sixties with active COVID-19. Recombination linked TRBV19 to TRBJ1-6, with TRBD1 as a weak D call on 6 bases. Read as DNA, the sequence is TGTGCCAGTAGTATGTGGGACACTCTTCTTTCACCCCTCCACTTT. This translates into CASSMWDTLLSPLHF.